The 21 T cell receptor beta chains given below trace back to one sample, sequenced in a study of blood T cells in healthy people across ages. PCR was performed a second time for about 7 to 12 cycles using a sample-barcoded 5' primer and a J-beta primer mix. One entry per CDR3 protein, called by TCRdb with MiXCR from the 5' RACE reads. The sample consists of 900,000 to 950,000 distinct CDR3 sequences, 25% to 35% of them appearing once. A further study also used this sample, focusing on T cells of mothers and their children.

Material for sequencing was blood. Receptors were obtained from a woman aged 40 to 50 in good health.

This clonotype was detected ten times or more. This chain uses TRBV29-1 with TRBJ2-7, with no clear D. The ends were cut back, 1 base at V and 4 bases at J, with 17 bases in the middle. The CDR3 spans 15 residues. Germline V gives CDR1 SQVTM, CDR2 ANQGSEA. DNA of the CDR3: TGCAGCGTTGAAGGGTATCAAGGGCGCTATTACGAGCAGTACTTC. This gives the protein CSVEGYQGRYYEQYF.

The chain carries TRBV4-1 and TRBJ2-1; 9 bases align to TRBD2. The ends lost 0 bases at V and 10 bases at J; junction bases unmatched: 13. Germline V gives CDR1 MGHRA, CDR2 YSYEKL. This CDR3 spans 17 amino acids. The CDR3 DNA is TGCGCCAGCAGCCAAGATCCCAGCGGGGGGCCCCGGGACGAGCAGTTCTTC. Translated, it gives CASSQDPSGGPRDEQFF.

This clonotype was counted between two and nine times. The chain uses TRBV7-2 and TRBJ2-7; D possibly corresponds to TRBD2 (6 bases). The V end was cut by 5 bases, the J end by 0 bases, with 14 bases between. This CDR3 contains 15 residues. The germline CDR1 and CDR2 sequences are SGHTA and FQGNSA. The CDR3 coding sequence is TGTGCCAGCAGCGGAGGGGCGGGGAGCTCCTACGAGCAGTACTTC. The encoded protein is CASSGGAGSSYEQYF.

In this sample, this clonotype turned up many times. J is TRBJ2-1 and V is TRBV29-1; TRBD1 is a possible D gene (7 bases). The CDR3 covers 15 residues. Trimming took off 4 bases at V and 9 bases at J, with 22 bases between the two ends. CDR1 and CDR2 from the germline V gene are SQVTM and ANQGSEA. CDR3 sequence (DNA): TGCAGCGTTGCGGGGGTGACAGGGAAGGAGGGTGAGCAGTTCTTC. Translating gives CSVAGVTGKEGEQFF.

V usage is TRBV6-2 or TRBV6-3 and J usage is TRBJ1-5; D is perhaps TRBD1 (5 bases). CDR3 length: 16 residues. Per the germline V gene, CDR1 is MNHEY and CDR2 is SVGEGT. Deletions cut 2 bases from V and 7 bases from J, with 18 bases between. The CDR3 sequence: CASSYEDTLDGQPQHF. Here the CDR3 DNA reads TGTGCCAGCAGTTACGAGGACACCTTGGACGGCCAGCCCCAGCATTTT.

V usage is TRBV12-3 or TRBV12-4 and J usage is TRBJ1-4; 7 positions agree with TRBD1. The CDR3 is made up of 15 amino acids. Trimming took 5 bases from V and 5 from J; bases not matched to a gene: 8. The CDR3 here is CASSPGTVLNEKLFF. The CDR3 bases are TGTGCCAGCAGTCCCGGGACAGTATTAAATGAAAAACTGTTTTTT.

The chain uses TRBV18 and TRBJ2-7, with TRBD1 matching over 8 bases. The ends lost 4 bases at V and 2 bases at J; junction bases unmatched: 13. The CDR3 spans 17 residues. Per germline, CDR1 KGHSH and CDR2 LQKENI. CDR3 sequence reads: CASSLVGGQALAYEQYF. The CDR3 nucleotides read TGTGCCAGCTCACTGGTTGGGGGACAGGCCCTAGCCTACGAGCAGTACTTC.

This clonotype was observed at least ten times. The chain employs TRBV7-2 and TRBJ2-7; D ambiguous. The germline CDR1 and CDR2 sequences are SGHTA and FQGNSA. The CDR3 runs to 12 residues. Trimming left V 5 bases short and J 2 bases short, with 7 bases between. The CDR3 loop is CASSKSPYEQYF. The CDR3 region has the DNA TGTGCCAGCAGCAAGAGTCCCTACGAGCAGTACTTC.

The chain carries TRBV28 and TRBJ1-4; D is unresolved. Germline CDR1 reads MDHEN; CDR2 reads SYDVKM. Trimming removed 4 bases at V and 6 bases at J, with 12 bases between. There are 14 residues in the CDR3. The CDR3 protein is CASSYGESDEKLFF. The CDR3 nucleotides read TGTGCCAGCAGTTACGGTGAAAGTGATGAAAAACTGTTTTTT.

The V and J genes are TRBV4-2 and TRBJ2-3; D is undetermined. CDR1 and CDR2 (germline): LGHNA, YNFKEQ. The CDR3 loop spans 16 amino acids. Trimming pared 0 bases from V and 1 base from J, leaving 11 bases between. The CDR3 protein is CASSQEESERTDTQYF. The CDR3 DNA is TGTGCCAGCAGCCAAGAGGAGAGTGAGCGCACAGATACGCAGTATTTT.

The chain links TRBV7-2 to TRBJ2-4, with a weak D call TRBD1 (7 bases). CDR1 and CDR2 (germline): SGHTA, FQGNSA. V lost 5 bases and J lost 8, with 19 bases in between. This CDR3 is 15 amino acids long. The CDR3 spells CASSLQGGPADIQYF. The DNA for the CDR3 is TGTGCCAGCAGCCTCCAGGGGGGCCCGGCGGACATTCAGTACTTC.

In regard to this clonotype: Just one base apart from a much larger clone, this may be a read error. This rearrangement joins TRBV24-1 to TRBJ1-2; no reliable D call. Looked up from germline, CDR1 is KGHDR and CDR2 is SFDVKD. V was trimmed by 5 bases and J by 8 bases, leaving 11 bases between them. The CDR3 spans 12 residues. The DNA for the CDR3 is TGTGCCACCAGTGGCCCTGACATGGGCTACACCTTC. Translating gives CATSGPDMGYTF.

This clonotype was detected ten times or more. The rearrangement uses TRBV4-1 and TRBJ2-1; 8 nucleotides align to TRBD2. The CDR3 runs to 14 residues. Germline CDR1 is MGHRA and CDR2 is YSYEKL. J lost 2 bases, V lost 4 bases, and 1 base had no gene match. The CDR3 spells CASSRGGPYNEQFF. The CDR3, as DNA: TGCGCCAGCAGCCGCGGGGGGCCCTACAATGAGCAGTTCTTC.

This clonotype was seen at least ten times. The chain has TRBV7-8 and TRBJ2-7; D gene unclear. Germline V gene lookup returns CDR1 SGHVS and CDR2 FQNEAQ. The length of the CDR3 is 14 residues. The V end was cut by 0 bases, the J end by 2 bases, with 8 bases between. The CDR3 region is CASSLAPATYEQYF. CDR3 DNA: TGTGCCAGCAGCTTAGCTCCGGCTACCTACGAGCAGTACTTC.

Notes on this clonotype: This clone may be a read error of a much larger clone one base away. CDR3 loop: CSVRIPNEQFF. The CDR3 nucleotides are TGCAGTGTTAGGATCCCTAATGAGCAGTTCTTC. This chain joins TRBV20-1 and TRBJ2-1; D is undetermined. The CDR3 is 11 amino acids. Germline CDR1 and CDR2: DFQATT and SNEGSKA (reference sequence). Deletions cut 7 bases from V and 7 bases from J, with 11 bases between.

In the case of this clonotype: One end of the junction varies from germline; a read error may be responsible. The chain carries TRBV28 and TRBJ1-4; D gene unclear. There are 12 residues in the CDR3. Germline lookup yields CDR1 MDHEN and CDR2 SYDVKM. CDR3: CASSFSMEKRFF. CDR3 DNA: TGTGCCAGCAGTTTTAGCATGGAAAAACGGTTTTTT.

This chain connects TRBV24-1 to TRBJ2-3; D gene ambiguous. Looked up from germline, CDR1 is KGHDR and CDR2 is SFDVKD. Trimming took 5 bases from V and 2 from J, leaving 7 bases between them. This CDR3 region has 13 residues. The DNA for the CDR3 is TGTGCCACCAGTGTCCCGAACACAGATACGCAGTATTTT. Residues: CATSVPNTDTQYF.

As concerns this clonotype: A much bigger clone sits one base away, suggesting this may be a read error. The CDR3 DNA is TGTGTCACCAGCAGAGACTGGGGTGGCCAAGAGACCCAGTACTTC. It specifies CVTSRDWGGQETQYF. This sequence joins TRBV15 and TRBJ2-5; D remains ambiguous. The CDR3 spans 15 residues. CDR1 LNHNV and CDR2 YYDKDF come from the germline V gene (reference sequence). Together with reference TRBV15 and TRBJ2-5, the CDR3 gives the full variable domain: DAMVIQNPRYQVTQFGKPVTLSCSQTLNHNVMYWYQQKSSQAPKLLFHYYDKDFNNEADTPDNFQSRRPNTSFCFLDIRSPGLGDTAMYLCVTSRDWGGQETQYFGPGTRLLVL.

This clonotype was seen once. The CDR3 spells CAIRIQGAYEQYF. The CDR3 DNA is TGTGCCATCAGGATCCAGGGGGCCTACGAGCAGTACTTC. The chain employs TRBV10-3 and TRBJ2-7, with 7 bases that match TRBD1. Germline-derived CDR1 and CDR2 are ENHRY and SYGVKD. The CDR3 is 13 residues long. V lost 6 bases and J lost 2; bases outside the gene matches: 4.

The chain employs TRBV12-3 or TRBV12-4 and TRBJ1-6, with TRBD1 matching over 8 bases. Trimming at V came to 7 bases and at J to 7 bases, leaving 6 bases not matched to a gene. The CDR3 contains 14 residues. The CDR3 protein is CASKAGQANSPLHF. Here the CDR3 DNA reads TGTGCCAGCAAGGCGGGACAGGCAAATTCACCCCTCCACTTT.

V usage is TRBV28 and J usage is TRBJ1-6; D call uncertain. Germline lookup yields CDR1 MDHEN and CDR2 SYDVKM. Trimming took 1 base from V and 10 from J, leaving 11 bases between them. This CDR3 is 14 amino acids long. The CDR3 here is CASSLSPTESPLHF. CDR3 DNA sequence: TGTGCCAGCAGTTTATCCCCCACCGAATCACCCCTCCACTTT. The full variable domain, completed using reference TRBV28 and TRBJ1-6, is DVKVTQSSRYLVKRTGEKVFLECVQDMDHENMFWYRQDPGLGLRLIYFSYDVKMKEKGDIPEGYSVSREKKERFSLILESASTNQTSMYLCASSLSPTESPLHFGNGTRLTVT.